This is a list of T cell receptor beta chains from one sample in a study of cytomegalovirus exposure and HLA in healthy donors. Assay used: immunoSEQ multiplex PCR; TCRdb lists only in-frame clones, some missing. The table has about 43,000 clones, 45% to 60% seen once. The sample was PBMCs. These receptors all stem from a man between 60 and 70 years old in good health and CMV-seronegative. Both conserved end residues are part of each CDR3. The D gene is left open where the match is weak. Rows may omit the clone size; those that give it use once, few, many or a size class.

J | D | size | length | V | DNA | CDR3
TRBJ2-1 | TRBD2 | few | 14 | TRBV19 | TGTGCCAGTAGTATGGGCGGGAGTAACGATGAGCAGTTCTTC | CASSMGGSNDEQFF
TRBJ2-1 | TRBD2 | many | 17 | TRBV5-4 | TGTGCCAGCAGCCCCCTGACTAGCGGGAGAGGGAACAATGAGCAGTTCTTC | CASSPLTSGRGNNEQFF
TRBJ2-3 | TRBD2 | few | 21 | TRBV4-3 | TGCGCCAGCAGCCAAGAATGGGGGGGAGCGGGAGGAAGATTAGTGGCAGATACGCAGTATTTT | CASSQEWGGAGGRLVADTQYF
TRBJ1-4 | - | - | 14 | TRBV7-2 | TGTGCCAGCAGCCGTGACAGGAATAATGAAAAACTGTTTTTT | CASSRDRNNEKLFF
TRBJ1-1 | TRBD1 | - | 12 | TRBV12-5 | TGTGCTAGTGGCCCGACAGGGCGTAGAGCTTTCTTT | CASGPTGRRAFF
TRBJ2-1 | TRBD2 | - | 19 | TRBV19 | TGTGCCAGTAGGGCCGGACTAGCGGGAGTGCGATTCTTCGGCAATGAGCAGTTCTTC | CASRAGLAGVRFFGNEQFF
TRBJ2-7 | - | - | 15 | TRBV28 | TGTGCCTCCCGGATGGCCGGGATGATCGGGTACGAGCAGTACTTC | CASRMAGMIGYEQYF
TRBJ2-1 | TRBD2 | - | 15 | TRBV5-1 | TGCGCCAGCAGCTTCGAACTAGCGGGAGGCAATGAGCAGTTCTTC | CASSFELAGGNEQFF
TRBJ2-1 | - | - | 14 | TRBV28 | TGTGCCACCTCTTCGCCCGAGGGATACAATGAGCAGTTCTTC | CATSSPEGYNEQFF
TRBJ1-5 | - | - | 12 | TRBV15 | TGTGCCACCAGCAGAGTAGATCAGCCCCAGCATTTT | CATSRVDQPQHF
TRBJ1-2 | - | few | 14 | TRBV29-1 | TGCAGCGTTTCGAGGGCGGCAGGTCCCTATGGCTACACCTTC | CSVSRAAGPYGYTF
TRBJ2-5 | TRBD1 | once | 15 | TRBV13 | TGTGCCAGCAGTACTACAGGGGGCGCCGGAGAGACCCAGTACTTC | CASSTTGGAGETQYF